This paragraph covers one T cell receptor beta chain sequence. The antigen is unknown. Only in-frame clones appear in the TCRdb table, and some are missing; sequencing was by immunoSEQ multiplex PCR. The repertoire holds a few hundred thousand clones, with over 90% as singletons. This entry belongs to a study of brain T cells in children with intractable seizures. Study outcomes and limitations: HCMV serostatus was not known, and viral specificity came from CDR3 similarity only. Clones missing pre-surgery may reflect undersampling of that blood sample.

CDR1 and CDR2 from the germline V gene are SEHNR and FQNEAQ (reference sequence). Trimming took 4 bases from V and 5 from J, leaving 9 bases between them. The length of the CDR3 is 12 residues. Time point meaning: blood from clinic visit 5 months post-surgery; TSC patient then seizure free. Surgery cases with the highest brain T cell transcript signatures were chosen for sequencing. Pre-surgery treatment included at least one anti-epileptic drug. The chain carries TRBV7-9 and TRBJ2-7; tentatively, D is TRBD1 (5 bases). This clonotype was sampled from a boy in the first two years of life with tuberous sclerosis and intractable seizures. The sample here was peripheral blood, taken more than 4 months after surgery. The DNA of the CDR3 is TGTGCCAGCAGCTCGCAGGGAAACGAGCAGTACTTC. Amino acid sequence: CASSSQGNEQYF.